This TCR beta chain was profiled in a study of cytomegalovirus exposure and HLA in healthy donors. On the study more broadly: Samples from HLA-typed donors yielded approximately 80 million unique TCRs in an early data release. General observations from the study: A later analysis, which compared TCR beta chains of equal frequency, found the HLA-associated ones more clonally expanded. There were some public TCRs occurring in many donors, but most TCR sequences were rare.

The CDR3 is made up of 10 amino acids. In germline, CDR1 is GTSNPN, CDR2 SVGIG (reference sequence). Trimming pared 4 bases from V and 8 bases from J, leaving 8 bases between. In the PCR, 60 Vbeta and 13 Jbeta primers were used. The protocol was immunoSEQ multiplex PCR, while the TCRdb copy is restricted to in-frame clones and leaves out a portion. The sample has roughly 160,000 clones; under 80% are singletons. Of note for this clone: No antigen is known for it.

Sample: PBMCs. The sequence was obtained from a man between 35 and 55 years old in good health and CMV-seronegative. J is TRBJ1-1 and V is TRBV30; D unclear. CDR3 amino acids: CAWMRLEAFF. The CDR3 DNA follows: TGTGCCTGGATGCGCTTGGAAGCTTTCTTT.